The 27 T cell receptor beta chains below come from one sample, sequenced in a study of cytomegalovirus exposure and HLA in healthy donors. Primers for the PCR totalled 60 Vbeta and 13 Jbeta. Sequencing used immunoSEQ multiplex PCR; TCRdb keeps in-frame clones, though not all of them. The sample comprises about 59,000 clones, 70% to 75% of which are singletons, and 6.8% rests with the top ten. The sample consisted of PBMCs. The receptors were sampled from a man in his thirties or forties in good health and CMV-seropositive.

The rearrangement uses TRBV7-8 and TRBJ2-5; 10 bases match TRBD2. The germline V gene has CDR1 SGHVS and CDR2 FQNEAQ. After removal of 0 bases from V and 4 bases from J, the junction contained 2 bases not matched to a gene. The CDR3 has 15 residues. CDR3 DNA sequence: TGTGCCAGCAGCTTAGCTCTAGCGGGGGTAGAGACCCAGTACTTC. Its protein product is CASSLALAGVETQYF.

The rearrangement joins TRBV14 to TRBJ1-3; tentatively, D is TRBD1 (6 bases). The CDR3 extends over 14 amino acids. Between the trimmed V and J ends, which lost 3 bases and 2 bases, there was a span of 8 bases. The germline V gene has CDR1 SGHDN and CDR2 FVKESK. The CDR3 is CASSQSGAGNTIYF. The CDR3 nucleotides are TGTGCCAGCAGCCAGTCAGGGGCTGGAAACACCATATATTTT.

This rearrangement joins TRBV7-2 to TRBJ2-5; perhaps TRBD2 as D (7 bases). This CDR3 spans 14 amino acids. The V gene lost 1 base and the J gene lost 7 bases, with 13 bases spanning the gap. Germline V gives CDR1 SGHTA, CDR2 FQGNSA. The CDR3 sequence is CASSLGGGHVTQYF. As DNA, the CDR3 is TGTGCCAGCAGCTTAGGGGGGGGACATGTGACCCAGTACTTC.

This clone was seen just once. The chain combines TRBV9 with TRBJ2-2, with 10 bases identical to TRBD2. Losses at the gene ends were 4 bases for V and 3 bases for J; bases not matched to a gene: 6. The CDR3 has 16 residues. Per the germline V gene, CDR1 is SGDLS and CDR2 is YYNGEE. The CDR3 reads CASSPVAGGYTGELFF. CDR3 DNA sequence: TGTGCCAGCAGCCCGGTAGCGGGGGGTTACACCGGGGAGCTGTTTTTT.

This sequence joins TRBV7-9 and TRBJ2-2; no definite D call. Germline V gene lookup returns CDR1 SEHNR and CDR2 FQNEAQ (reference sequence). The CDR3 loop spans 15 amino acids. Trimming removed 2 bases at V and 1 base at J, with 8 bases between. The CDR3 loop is CASSLKAVNTGELFF. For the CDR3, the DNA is TGTGCCAGCAGCTTAAAGGCGGTGAACACCGGGGAGCTGTTTTTT. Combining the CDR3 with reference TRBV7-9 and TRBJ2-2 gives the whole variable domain DTGVSQNPRHKITKRGQNVTFRCDPISEHNRLYWYRQTLGQGPEFLTYFQNEAQLEKSRLLSDRFSAERPKGSFSTLEIQRTEQGDSAMYLCASSLKAVNTGELFFGEGSRLTVL.

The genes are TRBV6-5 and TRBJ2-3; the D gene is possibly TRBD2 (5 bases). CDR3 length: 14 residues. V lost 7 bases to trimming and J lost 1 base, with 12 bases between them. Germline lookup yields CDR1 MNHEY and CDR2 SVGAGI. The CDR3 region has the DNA TGTGCCAGCACCCCGGGGATTGGCACAGATACGCAGTATTTT. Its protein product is CASTPGIGTDTQYF.

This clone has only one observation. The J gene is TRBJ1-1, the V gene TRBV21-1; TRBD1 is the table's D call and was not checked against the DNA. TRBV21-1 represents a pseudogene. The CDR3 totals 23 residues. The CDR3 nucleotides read TGTGCCAGCAGCAAAAGTTGTGGCATGAGGACAGGGGGCAACTACAGGATCGACACTGAAGCTTTCTTT. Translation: CASSKSCGMRTGGNYRIDTEAFF.

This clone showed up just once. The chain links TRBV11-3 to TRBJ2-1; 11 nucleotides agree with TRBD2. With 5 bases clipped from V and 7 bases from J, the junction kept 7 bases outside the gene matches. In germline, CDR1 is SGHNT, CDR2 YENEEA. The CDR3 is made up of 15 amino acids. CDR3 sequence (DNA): TGTGCCAGCAGCCAGGGCGCTAGCGGGGGGAATGAGCAGTTCTTC. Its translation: CASSQGASGGNEQFF.

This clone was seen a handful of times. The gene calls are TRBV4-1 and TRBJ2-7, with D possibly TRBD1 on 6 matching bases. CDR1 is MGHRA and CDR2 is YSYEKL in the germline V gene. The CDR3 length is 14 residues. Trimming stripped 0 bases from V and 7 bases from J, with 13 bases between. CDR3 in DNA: TGCGCCAGCAGCCAAGAGAAGGGGGTGGGGGAGCAGTACTTC. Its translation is CASSQEKGVGEQYF.

CDR3 in DNA: TGTGCCAGTATCGCAGGGGTGAGCAATCAGCCCCAGCATTTT. It codes for CASIAGVSNQPQHF. V and J are TRBV19 and TRBJ1-5, with a weak D call TRBD1 (6 bases). CDR3 length equals 14 residues. V shed 7 bases and J shed 1 base, with 11 bases lying between them. From germline, CDR1 is LNHDA and CDR2 SQIVND (reference sequence).

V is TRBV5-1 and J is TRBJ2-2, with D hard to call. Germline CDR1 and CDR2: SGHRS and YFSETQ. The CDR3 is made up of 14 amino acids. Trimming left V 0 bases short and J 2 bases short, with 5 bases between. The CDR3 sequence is CASSLATNTGELFF. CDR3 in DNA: TGCGCCAGCAGCTTGGCGACAAACACCGGGGAGCTGTTTTTT. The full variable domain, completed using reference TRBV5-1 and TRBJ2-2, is KAGVTQTPRYLIKTRGQQVTLSCSPISGHRSVSWYQQTPGQGLQFLFEYFSETQRNKGNFPGRFSGRQFSNSRSEMNVSTLELGDSALYLCASSLATNTGELFFGEGSRLTVL.

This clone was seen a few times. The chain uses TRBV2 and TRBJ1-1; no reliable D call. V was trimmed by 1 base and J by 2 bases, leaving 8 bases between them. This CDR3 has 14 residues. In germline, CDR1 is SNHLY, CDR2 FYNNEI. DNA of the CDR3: TGTGCCAGCAGTGAAGGAGTTCTCAACACTGAAGCTTTCTTT. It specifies CASSEGVLNTEAFF.

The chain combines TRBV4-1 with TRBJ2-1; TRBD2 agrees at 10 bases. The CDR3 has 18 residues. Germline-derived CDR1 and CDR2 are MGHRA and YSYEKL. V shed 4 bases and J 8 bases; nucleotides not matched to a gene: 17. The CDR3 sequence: CASSLSLGSGGVGYEQFF. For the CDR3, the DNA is TGCGCCAGCAGCCTCTCCCTTGGGAGCGGGGGGGTCGGATATGAGCAGTTCTTC.

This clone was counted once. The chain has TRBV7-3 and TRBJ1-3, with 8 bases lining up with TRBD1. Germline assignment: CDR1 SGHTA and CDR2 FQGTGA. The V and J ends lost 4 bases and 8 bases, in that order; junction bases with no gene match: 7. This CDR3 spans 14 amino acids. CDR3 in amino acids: CASSSQGAGDTIYF. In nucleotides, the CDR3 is TGTGCCAGCAGCTCTCAGGGGGCGGGAGACACCATATATTTT.

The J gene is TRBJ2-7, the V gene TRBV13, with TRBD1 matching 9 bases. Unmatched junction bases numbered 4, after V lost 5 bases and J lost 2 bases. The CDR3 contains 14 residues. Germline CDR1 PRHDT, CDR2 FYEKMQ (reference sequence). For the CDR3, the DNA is TGTGCCAGCAGCCCGGGACAGGGTACCTACGAGCAGTACTTC. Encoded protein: CASSPGQGTYEQYF.

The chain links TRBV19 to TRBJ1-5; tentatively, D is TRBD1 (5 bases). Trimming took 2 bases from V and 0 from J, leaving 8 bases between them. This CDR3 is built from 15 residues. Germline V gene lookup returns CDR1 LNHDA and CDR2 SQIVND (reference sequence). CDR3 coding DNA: TGTGCCAGTAGTATACGACAGTATAGCAATCAGCCCCAGCATTTT. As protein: CASSIRQYSNQPQHF.

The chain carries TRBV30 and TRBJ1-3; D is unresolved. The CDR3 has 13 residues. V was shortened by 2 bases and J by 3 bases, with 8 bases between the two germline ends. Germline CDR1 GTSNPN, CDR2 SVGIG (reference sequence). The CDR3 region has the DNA TGTGCCTGGAGTTATCCCAGTGGAAACACCATATATTTT. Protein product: CAWSYPSGNTIYF.

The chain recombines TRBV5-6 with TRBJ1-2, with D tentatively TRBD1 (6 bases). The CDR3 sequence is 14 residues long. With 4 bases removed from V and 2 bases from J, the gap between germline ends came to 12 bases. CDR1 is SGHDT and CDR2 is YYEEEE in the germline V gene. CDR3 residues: CASSPDRSNYGYTF. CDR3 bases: TGTGCCAGCAGCCCCGACAGGAGCAACTATGGCTACACCTTC.

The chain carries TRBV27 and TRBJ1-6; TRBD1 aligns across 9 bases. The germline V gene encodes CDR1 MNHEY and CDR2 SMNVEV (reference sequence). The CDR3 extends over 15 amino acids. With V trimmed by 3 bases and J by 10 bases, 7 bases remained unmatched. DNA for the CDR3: TGTGCCAGCAGTTTGGTGACAGGGGGTCCCTCACCCCTCCACTTT. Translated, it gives CASSLVTGGPSPLHF.

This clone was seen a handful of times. CDR3 region: CAISRLPRSSGQETQYF. CDR3 DNA sequence: TGTGCCATCAGTCGACTACCGCGGTCTAGCGGACAAGAGACCCAGTACTTC. V and J are TRBV10-3 and TRBJ2-5; 7 nucleotides align to TRBD2. The V gene end was trimmed by 5 bases and the J gene end by 2 bases; junction bases not matched to a gene: 14. This CDR3 is built from 17 residues. Germline loops: CDR1 ENHRY, CDR2 SYGVKD.

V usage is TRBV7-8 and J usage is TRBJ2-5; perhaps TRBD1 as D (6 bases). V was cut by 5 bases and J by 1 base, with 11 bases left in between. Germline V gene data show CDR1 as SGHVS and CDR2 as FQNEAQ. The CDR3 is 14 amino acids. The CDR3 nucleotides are TGTGCCAGCAGCCCAGGGGCCCGCCAAGAGACCCAGTACTTC. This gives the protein CASSPGARQETQYF.

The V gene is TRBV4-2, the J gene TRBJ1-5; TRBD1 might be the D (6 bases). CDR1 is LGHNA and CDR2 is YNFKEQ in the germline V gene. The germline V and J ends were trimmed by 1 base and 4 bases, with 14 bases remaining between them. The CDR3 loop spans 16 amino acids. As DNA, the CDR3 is TGTGCCAGCAGCCAAGTCCTCAGGGGCCGAAATCAGCCCCAGCATTTT. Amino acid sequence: CASSQVLRGRNQPQHF.

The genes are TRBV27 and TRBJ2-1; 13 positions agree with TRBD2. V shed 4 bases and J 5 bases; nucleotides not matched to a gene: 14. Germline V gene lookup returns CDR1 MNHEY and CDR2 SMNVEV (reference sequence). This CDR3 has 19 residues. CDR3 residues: CASSWYGTSGTSADNEQFF. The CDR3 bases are TGTGCCAGCAGTTGGTACGGGACTAGCGGGACCTCGGCGGACAATGAGCAGTTCTTC.

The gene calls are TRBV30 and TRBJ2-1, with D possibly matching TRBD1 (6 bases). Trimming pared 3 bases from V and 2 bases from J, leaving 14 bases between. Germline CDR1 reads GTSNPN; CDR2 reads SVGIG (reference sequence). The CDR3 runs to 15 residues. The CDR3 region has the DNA TGTGCCTGGAGGCTACCAGGGGCAGCCTACAATGAGCAGTTCTTC. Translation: CAWRLPGAAYNEQFF.

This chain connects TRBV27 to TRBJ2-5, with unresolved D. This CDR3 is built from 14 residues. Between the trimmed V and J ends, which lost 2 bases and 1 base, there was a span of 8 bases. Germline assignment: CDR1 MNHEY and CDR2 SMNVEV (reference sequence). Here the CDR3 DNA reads TGTGCCAGCAGTTTAACCCAGGTCCAAGAGACCCAGTACTTC. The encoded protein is CASSLTQVQETQYF.

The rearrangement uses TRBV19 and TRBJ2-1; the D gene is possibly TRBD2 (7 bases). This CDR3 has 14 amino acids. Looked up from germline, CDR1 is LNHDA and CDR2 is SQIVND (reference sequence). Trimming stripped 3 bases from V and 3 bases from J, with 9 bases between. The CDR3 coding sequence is TGTGCCAGTAGTATCGGGGGGCACTACAATGAGCAGTTCTTC. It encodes CASSIGGHYNEQFF.

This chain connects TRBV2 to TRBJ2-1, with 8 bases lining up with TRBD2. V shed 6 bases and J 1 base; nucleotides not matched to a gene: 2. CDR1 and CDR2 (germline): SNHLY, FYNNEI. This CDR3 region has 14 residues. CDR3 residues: CASSPGGSYNEQFF. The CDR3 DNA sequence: TGTGCCAGCAGCCCGGGGGGGTCCTACAATGAGCAGTTCTTC.